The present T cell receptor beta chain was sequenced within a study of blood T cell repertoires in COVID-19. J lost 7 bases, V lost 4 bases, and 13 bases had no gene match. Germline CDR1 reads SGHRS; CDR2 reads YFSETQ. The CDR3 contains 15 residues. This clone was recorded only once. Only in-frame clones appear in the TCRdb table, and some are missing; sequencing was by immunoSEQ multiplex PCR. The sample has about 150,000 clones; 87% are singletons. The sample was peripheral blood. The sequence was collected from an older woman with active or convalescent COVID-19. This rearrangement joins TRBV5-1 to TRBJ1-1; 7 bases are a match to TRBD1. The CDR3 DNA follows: TGCGCCAGCAGCAGCCTGACAGGGAGCGGCGGTGAAGCTTTCTTT. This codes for CASSSLTGSGGEAFF.